What follows are 5 T cell receptor beta chains derived from one specimen sequenced in a study of CD8+ T cells in alopecia areata. Treatment: oral pan-JAK inhibitor, 5-10 mg twice daily. Extraction of RNA preceded its reverse transcription into cDNA, which served as the sequencing template. Assay: immunoSEQ multiplex PCR; the TCRdb copy retains only in-frame clones and omits some. The table shows roughly 190,000 clones, with 64% occurring only once. Sequenced material: CD4+ T cells sorted from blood, taken at roughly week 49, from a patient treated with tofacitinib. These receptors all come from a human donor with alopecia areata.

Here the CDR3 DNA reads TGTGCCAGCAAGACGTCAGACCGAGCATCGAACACTGAAGCTTTCTTT. Amino acids: CASKTSDRASNTEAFF. The chain couples TRBV2 to TRBJ1-1; D is ambiguous. V shed 7 bases and J shed 1 base, with 19 bases lying between them. CDR1 is SNHLY, CDR2 FYNNEI, per germline. There are 16 residues in the CDR3.

The rearrangement joins TRBV2 to TRBJ2-3; perhaps TRBD1 as D (6 bases). The germline gives CDR1 SNHLY, CDR2 FYNNEI. Trimming left V 6 bases short and J 2 bases short, with 12 bases between. The CDR3 loop spans 14 amino acids. The CDR3 nucleotides read TGTGCCAGCAGCCCCACAGGGACCACAGATACGCAGTATTTT. Its translation is CASSPTGTTDTQYF.

The chain has TRBV5-6 and TRBJ1-1; D may be TRBD1 (6 bases). V was shortened by 4 bases and J by 4 bases, with 11 bases between the two germline ends. This CDR3 comprises 13 residues. The germline gives CDR1 SGHDT, CDR2 YYEEEE. As DNA, the CDR3 is TGTGCCAGCAGCAAACTGACAGGCACTGAAGCTTTCTTT. Its protein is CASSKLTGTEAFF.

The V gene is TRBV6-5, the J gene TRBJ1-1, with D possibly TRBD1 on 6 matching bases. From germline, CDR1 is MNHEY and CDR2 SVGAGI. The CDR3 runs 14 residues. Trimming shortened V by 4 bases and J by 4 bases, and 13 bases separated the two germline ends. The CDR3, as DNA: TGTGCCAGCAGTTCAGGACAGTTTATCACTGAAGCTTTCTTT. Translation: CASSSGQFITEAFF.

The chain uses TRBV29-1 and TRBJ1-1; D unresolved. Germline lookup yields CDR1 SQVTM and CDR2 ANQGSEA. With 4 bases removed from V and 0 bases from J, the gap between germline ends came to 15 bases. The CDR3 contains 15 residues. In DNA form, the CDR3 reads TGCAGCGTTGGACGGACGGGAATTATGAACACTGAAGCTTTCTTT. This translates into CSVGRTGIMNTEAFF. The full variable domain, its missing parts supplied by reference TRBV29-1 and TRBJ1-1, is SAVISQKPSRDICQRGTSLTIQCQVDSQVTMMFWYRQQPGQSLTLIATANQGSEATYESGFVIDKFPISRPNLTFSTLTVSNMSPEDSSIYLCSVGRTGIMNTEAFFGQGTRLTVV.